The T cell receptor beta chain described here comes from a study of brain T cells in children with intractable seizures. Of note for this clone: Antigen: not known.

Using immunoSEQ multiplex PCR, the repertoire was profiled, and TCRdb retains in-frame clones only, with some absent. The data show about 340,000 clones, over 90% seen once. CDR3 length equals 14 residues. Losses at the gene ends were 2 bases for V and 3 bases for J; bases not matched to a gene: 3. Germline assignment: CDR1 MDHEN and CDR2 SYDVKM. Findings of the study overall: Absence of clones before surgery may stem from lower sequencing depth.

Regarding time point: blood from clinic visit 5 months post-surgery; TSC patient then seizure free. This chain connects TRBV28 to TRBJ2-5; TRBD1 matches at 7 bases. This sequence originates from a boy younger than two with tuberous sclerosis and intractable seizures. This specimen was peripheral blood, taken more than 4 months after surgery. CDR3 protein: CASSLHGQEETQYF. CDR3 in DNA: TGTGCCAGCAGTTTACATGGACAGGAAGAGACCCAGTACTTC.